This paragraph reports one T cell receptor beta chain. This clonotype was seen ten or more times. Its binding antigen is unknown. No much larger clonotype is one base removed from it; base qualities were not supplied. For repertoire sequencing, the TCR beta CDR3 regions were amplified from RNA transcripts. A first-round RT-PCR used HTBI primers with the Qiagen OneStep RT-PCR kit, followed by a second-round multiplex PCR, size selection and purification. Libraries were sequenced on an Illumina HiSeq2000 using paired-end 100 bp reads. In the paper's pipeline: SOAPnuke was used to process the reads, throwing out any read that had adapters, had uncalled bases, had a mean Phred below 15, or lacked an exact constant-primer or identifier match. COPE v1.2.5 was used to merge high-quality paired reads. Each unique nucleotide sequence was treated as a clonotype, and MiTCR v1.1 was used to align the clonotypes to the IMGT TRB V, D and J references. Only V-J combinations with frequency above 0.0001 were analysed, covering around 99% of repertoires. A TCR clonal expansion and chaos score per V-J combination was defined as the ratio of F50 clonal expansion to chaos observed in the TCRdist matrix. Welch's t-statistics and random forest were used to reduce features to about a dozen V-J combinations, which were fed into a naive Bayes classifier. The Morisita-Horn index was used to measure how similar the thyroid and blood repertoires were. The public reads were quality trimmed at Q25 with fastp and then assembled into clones with MiXCR by TCRdb, keeping productive beta chains. Duplicate CDR3 protein sequences are folded into a single record with the most common DNA and genes. The V and J calls were determined by TCRdb, not by the authors. A total of about 220,000 distinct CDR3 sequences appear in this sample, 20% to 25% of them only once. Roughly 40% of the sample rests with the top ten.

The ophthalmopathy patients had moderately to severely active disease, with a Clinical Activity Score of 3 or higher, a NOSPECS grade of 4 or higher, and a disease duration of less than 3 months. Patients with other autoimmune diseases, uncontrolled infections, pregnancy or lactation were excluded from the study. Clinical symptoms, serum thyroxine, TRAb, thyroid ultrasound and orbital computed tomography were used for diagnosis. Using Ficoll-Paque density gradient centrifugation, PBMCs were isolated from roughly 9.2 ml of fresh peripheral blood. Total RNA was extracted with Trizol reagent and quality-checked on an Agilent 2100 Bioanalyzer. The sample comes from a study of Graves' ophthalmopathy and Graves' hyperthyroidism (dated by TCRdb to the late 2010s). Regarding the study in general: Peripheral blood was collected at initial diagnosis, before any treatment. The 90 or so discovery patients were randomly split 7:3 into training and test sets. To explore V-J signatures that distinguish ophthalmopathy from hyperthyroidism, a discovery set of around 100 patients was enrolled, made up of about 40 with ophthalmopathy and around 60 with stable hyperthyroidism. An independent validation cohort was composed of some 19 hyperthyroidism patients and around 16 patients who later progressed from hyperthyroidism to ophthalmopathy. After sampling, hyperthyroidism patients received methimazole starting at 30 mg daily, and ophthalmopathy patients received high-dose intravenous methylprednisolone. In total, under 150 blood samples were TCR-sequenced: under 45 ophthalmopathy, under 80 hyperthyroidism and about 17 hyperthyroidism-to-ophthalmopathy patients. In roughly six hyperthyroidism patients, the T-cell repertoire of thyroid tissue was compared with the T-cell repertoire of blood. To tell Graves' ophthalmopathy apart from Graves' hyperthyroidism, and to predict which patients would progress to ophthalmopathy, the study relied on TCR beta repertoire signatures.

CDR1 and CDR2, looked up from the germline V gene, are SGHAT and FQNNGV. Relative to germline, V is 2 bases shorter and J is 3 bases shorter, with 14 bases between their ends. The cysteine opens and the phenylalanine closes a CDR3 of 15 amino acids. Left in the record is the CDR3 DNA by itself, 45 bases read in frame from the first base. Beyond this particular receptor, the publication reports: In cross-validation, the 13-signature model distinguished ophthalmopathy from stable hyperthyroidism with around 86% sensitivity and 81% to 82% specificity, while in the test set the corresponding values were about 80% and 75%. In validation, the model predicted ophthalmopathy progression with about 71% sensitivity and roughly 72% specificity; roughly 12 predicted patients were CT-confirmed with GO in a median of roughly 6.8 months. Sample size was not predetermined statistically, and investigators were not blinded to group allocation. Most expanded thyroid clonotypes with a frequency above 0.001 also appeared in blood, which suggests that blood repertoires may reflect the immune response in the thyroid.

Recombination connected TRBV11-2 to TRBJ2-7; the D gene is possibly TRBD2, with 6 bases matching. This receptor was identified in a woman in her forties or fifties with Graves' ophthalmopathy. Donor details come from another sample of the same person, matched by shared clones. Sequencing was done on a sample of peripheral blood. In nucleotides, the sequence is TGTGCCAGCAGCTTATACGGAGGGGAAAGCTACGAGCAGTACTTC. Its protein reads: CASSLYGGESYEQYF.